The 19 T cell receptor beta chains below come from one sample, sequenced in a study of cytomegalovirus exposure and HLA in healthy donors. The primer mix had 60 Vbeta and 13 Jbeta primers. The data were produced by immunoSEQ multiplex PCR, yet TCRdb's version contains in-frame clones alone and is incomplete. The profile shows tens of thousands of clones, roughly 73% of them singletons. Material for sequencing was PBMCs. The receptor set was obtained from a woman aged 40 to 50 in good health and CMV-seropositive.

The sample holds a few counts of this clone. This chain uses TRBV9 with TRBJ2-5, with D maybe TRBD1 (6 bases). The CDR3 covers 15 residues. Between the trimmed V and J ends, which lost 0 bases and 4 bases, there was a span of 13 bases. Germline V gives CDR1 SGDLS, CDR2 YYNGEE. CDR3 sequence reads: CASSVGGFRGETQYF. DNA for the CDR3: TGTGCCAGCAGCGTAGGAGGGTTCAGGGGAGAGACCCAGTACTTC. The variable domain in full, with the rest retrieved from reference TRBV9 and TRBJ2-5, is DSGVTQTPKHLITATGQRVTLRCSPRSGDLSVYWYQQSLDQGLQFLIQYYNGEERAKGNILERFSAQQFPDLHSELNLSSLELGDSALYFCASSVGGFRGETQYFGPGTRLLVL.

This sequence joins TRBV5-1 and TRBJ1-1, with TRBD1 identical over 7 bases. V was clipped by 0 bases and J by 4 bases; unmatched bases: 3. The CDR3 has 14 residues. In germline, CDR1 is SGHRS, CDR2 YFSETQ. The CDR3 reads CASSLAGGATEAFF. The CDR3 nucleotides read TGCGCCAGCAGCTTGGCAGGGGGAGCCACTGAAGCTTTCTTT.

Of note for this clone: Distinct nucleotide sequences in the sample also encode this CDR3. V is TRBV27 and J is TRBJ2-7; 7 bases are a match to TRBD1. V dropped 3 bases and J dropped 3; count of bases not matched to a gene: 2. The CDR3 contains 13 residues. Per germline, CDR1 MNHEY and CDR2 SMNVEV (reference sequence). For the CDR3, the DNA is TGTGCCAGCAGTTTGTCAGGGGGCTACGAGCAGTACTTC. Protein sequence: CASSLSGGYEQYF.

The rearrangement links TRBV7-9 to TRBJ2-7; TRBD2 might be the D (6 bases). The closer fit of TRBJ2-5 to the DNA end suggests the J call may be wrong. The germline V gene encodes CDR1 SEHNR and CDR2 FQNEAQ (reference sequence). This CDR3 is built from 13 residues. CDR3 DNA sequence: TGTGCCAGCAGTCGCGGGGCCGAGGAGACCCAGTACTTC. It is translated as CASSRGAEETQYF.

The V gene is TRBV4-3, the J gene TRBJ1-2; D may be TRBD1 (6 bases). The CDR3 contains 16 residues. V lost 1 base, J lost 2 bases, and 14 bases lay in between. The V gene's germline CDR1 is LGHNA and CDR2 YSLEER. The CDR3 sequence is CASSQATGTINYGYTF. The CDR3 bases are TGCGCCAGCAGCCAAGCTACAGGGACCATAAACTATGGCTACACCTTC.

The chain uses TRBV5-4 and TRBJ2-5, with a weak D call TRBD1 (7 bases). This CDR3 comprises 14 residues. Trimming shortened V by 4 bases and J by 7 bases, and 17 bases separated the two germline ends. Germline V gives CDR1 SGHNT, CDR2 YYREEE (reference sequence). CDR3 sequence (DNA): TGTGCCAGCAGCCCCGGTCAGGAGGGGGCGACCCAGTACTTC. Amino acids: CASSPGQEGATQYF. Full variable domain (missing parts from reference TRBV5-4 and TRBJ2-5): ETGVTQSPTHLIKTRGQQVTLRCSSQSGHNTVSWYQQALGQGPQFIFQYYREEENGRGNFPPRFSGLQFPNYSSELNVNALELDDSALYLCASSPGQEGATQYFGPGTRLLVL.

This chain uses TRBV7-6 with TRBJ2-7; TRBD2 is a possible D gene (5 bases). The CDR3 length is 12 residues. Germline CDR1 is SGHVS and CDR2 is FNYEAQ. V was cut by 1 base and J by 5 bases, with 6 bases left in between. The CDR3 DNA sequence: TGTGCCAGCAGCTTAGTCGGGGACGAGCAGTACTTC. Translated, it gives CASSLVGDEQYF. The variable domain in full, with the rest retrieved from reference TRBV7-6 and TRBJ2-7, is GAGVSQSPRYKVTKRGQDVALRCDPISGHVSLYWYRQALGQGPEFLTYFNYEAQQDKSGLPNDRFSAERPEGSISTLTIQRTEQRDSAMYRCASSLVGDEQYFGPGTRLTVT.

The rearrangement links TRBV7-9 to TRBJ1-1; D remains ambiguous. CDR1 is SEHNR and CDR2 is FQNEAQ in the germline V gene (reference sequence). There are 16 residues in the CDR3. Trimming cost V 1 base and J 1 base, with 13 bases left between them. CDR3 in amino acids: CASSLGAGVGNTEAFF. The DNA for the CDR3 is TGTGCCAGCAGCTTAGGGGCCGGGGTGGGGAACACTGAAGCTTTCTTT.

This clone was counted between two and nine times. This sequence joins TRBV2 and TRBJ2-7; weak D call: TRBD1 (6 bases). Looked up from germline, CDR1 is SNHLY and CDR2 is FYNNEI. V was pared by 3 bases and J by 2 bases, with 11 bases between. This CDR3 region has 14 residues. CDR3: CASSEVPGAYEQYF. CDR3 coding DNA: TGTGCCAGCAGTGAGGTCCCAGGGGCCTACGAGCAGTACTTC.

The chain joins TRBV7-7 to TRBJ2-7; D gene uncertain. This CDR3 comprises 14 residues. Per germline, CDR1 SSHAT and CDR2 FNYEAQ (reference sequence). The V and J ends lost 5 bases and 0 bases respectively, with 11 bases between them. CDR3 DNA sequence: TGTGCCAGCAGCCACTCACCGAGCTCCTACGAGCAGTACTTC. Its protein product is CASSHSPSSYEQYF.

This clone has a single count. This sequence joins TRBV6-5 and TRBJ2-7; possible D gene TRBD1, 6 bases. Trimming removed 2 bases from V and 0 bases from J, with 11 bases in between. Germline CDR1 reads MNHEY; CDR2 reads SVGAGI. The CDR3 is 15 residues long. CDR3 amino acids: CASSYGQPFSYEQYF. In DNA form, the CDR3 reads TGTGCCAGCAGTTACGGACAGCCGTTCTCCTACGAGCAGTACTTC.

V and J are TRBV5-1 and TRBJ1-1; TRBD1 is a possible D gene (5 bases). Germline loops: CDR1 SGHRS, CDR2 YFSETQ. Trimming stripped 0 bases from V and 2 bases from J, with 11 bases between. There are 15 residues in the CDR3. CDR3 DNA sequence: TGCGCCAGCAGCTTGGAAGGGGCCAGAAACACTGAAGCTTTCTTT. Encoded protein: CASSLEGARNTEAFF. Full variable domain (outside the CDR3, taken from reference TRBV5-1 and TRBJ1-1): KAGVTQTPRYLIKTRGQQVTLSCSPISGHRSVSWYQQTPGQGLQFLFEYFSETQRNKGNFPGRFSGRQFSNSRSEMNVSTLELGDSALYLCASSLEGARNTEAFFGQGTRLTVV.

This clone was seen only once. CDR3 sequence: CASSQDRGPRSYGYTF. CDR3 sequence (DNA): TGTGCCAGCAGCCAGGACAGGGGCCCGCGGAGCTATGGCTACACCTTC. The rearrangement links TRBV5-6 to TRBJ1-2; 9 bases are a match to TRBD1. J was trimmed by 4 bases and V by 4 bases; bases with no gene match: 11. The CDR3 runs to 16 residues. Germline V lookup: CDR1 SGHDT, CDR2 YYEEEE.

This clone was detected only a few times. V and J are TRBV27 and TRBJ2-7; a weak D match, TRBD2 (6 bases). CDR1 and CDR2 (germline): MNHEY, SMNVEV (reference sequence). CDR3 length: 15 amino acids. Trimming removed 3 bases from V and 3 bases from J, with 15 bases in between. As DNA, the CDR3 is TGTGCCAGCAGTTTTGTGGGAGGCCTATTCTACGAGCAGTACTTC. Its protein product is CASSFVGGLFYEQYF.

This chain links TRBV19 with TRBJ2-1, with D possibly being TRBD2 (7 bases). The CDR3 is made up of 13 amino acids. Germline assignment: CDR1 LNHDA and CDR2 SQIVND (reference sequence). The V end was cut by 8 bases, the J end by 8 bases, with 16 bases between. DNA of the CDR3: TGTGCCAGTGGCCCCGGGGGGCGATATGAGCAGTTCTTC. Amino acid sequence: CASGPGGRYEQFF.

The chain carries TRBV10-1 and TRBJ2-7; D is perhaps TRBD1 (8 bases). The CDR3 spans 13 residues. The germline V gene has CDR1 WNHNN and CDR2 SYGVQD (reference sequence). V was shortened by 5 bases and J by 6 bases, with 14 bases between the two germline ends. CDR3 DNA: TGCGCCAGCAGTCCGGACAGGGAGGGCGAGCAGTACTTC. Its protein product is CASSPDREGEQYF.

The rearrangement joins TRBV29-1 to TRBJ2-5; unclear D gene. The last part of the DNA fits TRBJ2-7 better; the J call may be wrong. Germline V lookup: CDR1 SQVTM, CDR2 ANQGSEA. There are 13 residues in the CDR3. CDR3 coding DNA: TGCAGCGTTGCGGAGCACCCAGCTTACGAGCAGTACTTC. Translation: CSVAEHPAYEQYF.

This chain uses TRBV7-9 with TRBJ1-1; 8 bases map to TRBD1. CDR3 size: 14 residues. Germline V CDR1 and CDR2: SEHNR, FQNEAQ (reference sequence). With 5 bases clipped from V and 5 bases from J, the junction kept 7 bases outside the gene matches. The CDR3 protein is CASSRRQGSTEAFF. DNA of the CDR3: TGTGCCAGCAGCCGCCGACAGGGGTCTACTGAAGCTTTCTTT.

The CDR3, as DNA: TGTGCCACCAGCCGATATACGCGCGGGACAGGGGGCGAGACCCAGTACTTC. It encodes CATSRYTRGTGGETQYF. V and J are TRBV15 and TRBJ2-5, with 12 positions matching TRBD1. V gave up 5 bases and J gave up 5 bases; unmatched junction bases: 12. The V gene's germline CDR1 is LNHNV and CDR2 YYDKDF (reference sequence). This CDR3 has 17 amino acids.